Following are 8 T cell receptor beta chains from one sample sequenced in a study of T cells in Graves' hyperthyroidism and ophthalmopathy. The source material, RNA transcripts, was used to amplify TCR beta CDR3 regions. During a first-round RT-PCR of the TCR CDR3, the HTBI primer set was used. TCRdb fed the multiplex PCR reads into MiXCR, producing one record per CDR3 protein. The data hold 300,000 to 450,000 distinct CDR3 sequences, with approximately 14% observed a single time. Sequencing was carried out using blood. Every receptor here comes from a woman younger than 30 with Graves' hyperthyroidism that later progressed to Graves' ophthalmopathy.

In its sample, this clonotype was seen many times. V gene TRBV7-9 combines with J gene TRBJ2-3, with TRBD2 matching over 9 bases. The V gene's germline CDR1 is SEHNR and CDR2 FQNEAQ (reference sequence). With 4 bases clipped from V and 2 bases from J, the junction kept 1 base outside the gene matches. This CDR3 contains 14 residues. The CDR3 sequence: CASSSSGATDTQYF. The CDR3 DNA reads TGTGCCAGCAGCTCTAGCGGGGCCACAGATACGCAGTATTTT.

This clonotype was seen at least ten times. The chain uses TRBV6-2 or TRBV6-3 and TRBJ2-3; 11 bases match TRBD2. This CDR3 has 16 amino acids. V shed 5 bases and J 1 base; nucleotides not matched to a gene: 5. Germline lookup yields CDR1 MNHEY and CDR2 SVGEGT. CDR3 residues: CASSPTSGRGTDTQYF. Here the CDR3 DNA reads TGTGCCAGCAGTCCTACTAGCGGGAGAGGCACAGATACGCAGTATTTT.

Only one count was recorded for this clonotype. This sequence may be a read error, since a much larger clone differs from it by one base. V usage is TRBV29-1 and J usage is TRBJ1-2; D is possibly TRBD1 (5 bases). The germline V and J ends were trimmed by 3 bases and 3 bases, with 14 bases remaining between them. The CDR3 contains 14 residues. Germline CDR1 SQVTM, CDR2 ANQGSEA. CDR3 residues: CSVDRPAGHYGYTF. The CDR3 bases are TGCAGCGTTGACCGACCCGCGGGACACTATGGCTACACCTTC.

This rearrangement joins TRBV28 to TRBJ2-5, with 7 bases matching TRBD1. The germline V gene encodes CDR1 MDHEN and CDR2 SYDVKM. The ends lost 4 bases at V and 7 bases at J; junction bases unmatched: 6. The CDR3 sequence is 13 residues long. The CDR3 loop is CASSSTGTGTQYF. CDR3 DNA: TGTGCCAGCAGTTCGACAGGGACGGGGACCCAGTACTTC. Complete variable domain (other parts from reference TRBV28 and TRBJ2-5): DVKVTQSSRYLVKRTGEKVFLECVQDMDHENMFWYRQDPGLGLRLIYFSYDVKMKEKGDIPEGYSVSREKKERFSLILESASTNQTSMYLCASSSTGTGTQYFGPGTRLLVL.

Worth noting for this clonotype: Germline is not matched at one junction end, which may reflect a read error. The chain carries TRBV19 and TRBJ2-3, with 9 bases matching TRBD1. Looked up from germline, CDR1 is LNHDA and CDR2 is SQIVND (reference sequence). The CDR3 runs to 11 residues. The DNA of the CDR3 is TGTGCCACCCGGACAGGGGATAAGCAGTATTTT. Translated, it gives CATRTGDKQYF.

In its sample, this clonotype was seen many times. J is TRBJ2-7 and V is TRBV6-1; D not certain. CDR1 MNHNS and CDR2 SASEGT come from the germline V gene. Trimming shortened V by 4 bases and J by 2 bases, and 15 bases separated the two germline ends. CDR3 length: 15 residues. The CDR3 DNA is TGTGCCAGCAGTGTATATTTCGGGCAGACCTACGAGCAGTACTTC. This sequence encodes CASSVYFGQTYEQYF.

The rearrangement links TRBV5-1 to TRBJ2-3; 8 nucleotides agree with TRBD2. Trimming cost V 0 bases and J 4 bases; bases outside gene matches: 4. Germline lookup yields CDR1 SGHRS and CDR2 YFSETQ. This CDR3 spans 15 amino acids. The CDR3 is CASSLDSGSPDTQYF. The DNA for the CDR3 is TGCGCCAGCAGCTTGGACAGCGGGAGCCCAGATACGCAGTATTTT.

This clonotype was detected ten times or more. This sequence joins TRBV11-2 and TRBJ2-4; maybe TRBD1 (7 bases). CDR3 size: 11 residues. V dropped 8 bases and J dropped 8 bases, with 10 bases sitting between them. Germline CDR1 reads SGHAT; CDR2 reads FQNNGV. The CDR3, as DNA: TGTGCCAGCGCCAGGGGGGACATTCAGTACTTC. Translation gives CASARGDIQYF.